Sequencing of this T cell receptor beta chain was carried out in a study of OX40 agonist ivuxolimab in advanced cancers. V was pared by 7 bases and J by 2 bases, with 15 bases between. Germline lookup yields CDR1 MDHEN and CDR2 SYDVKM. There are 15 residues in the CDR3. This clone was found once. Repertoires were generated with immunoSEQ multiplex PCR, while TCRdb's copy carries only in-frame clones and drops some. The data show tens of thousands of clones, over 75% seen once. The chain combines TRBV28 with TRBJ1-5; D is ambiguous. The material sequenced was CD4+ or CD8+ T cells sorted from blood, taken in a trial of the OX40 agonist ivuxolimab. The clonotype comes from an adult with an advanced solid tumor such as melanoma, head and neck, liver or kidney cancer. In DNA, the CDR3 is TGTGCCAGCAAGACCCCGGCGGTTGGCAATCAGCCCCAGCATTTT. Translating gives CASKTPAVGNQPQHF.